This TCR beta chain was documented in a study of T cells in localized non-small cell lung cancer. V was clipped by 6 bases and J by 2 bases; unmatched bases: 5. The CDR3 contains 15 residues. Germline V gene lookup returns CDR1 MNHEY and CDR2 SVGAGI. TCRdb's copy holds only in-frame clones and misses some; the assay was immunoSEQ multiplex PCR. The sample records more than 20,000 clones, 70% to 90% being singletons. The sample consisted of peripheral blood, taken before any cancer treatment. The chain has TRBV6-5 and TRBJ1-2, with 11 bases identical to TRBD1. The source is a female donor of 60 years or more with stage I lung adenocarcinoma. The CDR3 region has the DNA TGTGCCAGCAGGGGACAGGGGGATAAAAACTATGGCTACACCTTC. This codes for CASRGQGDKNYGYTF.